Described below is a single T cell receptor beta chain sequence and its context. The antigen is not known. The V gene's germline CDR1 is MNHEY and CDR2 SMNVEV (reference sequence). The CDR3 has 14 residues. The junction had 10 bases not matched to a gene; V was cut back by 6 bases and J by 8 bases. This sample was taken from a study of T cell responses to AZD1222 COVID-19 vaccine. Looking at the study overall: The study pooled second doses at about 4 or about 12 weeks.

The protocol was immunoSEQ multiplex PCR, while the TCRdb copy is restricted to in-frame clones and leaves out a portion. The sample gives more than 95,000 clones, 89% of which show up once; roughly 1.6% is in the top ten. Study outcomes and limitations: Repertoires in all cases were sampled only once the peak T cell response had passed. Spike was spanned by vaccine-associated CD4 TCRs, with dominance at 160-218 and 743-854.

The receptor was isolated from an adult in good health. The chain recombines TRBV27 with TRBJ2-4, with TRBD1 matching 7 bases. The starting material was peripheral blood, obtained on day 0 of AZD1222 vaccination. In DNA form, the CDR3 reads TGTGCCAGCAGAAAGGGGTACAGGGGTGACATTCAGTACTTC. It specifies CASRKGYRGDIQYF.